This TCR beta chain was captured in a study of beta chain features in type 1 diabetes. Study-level points and caveats: In all four CD4+ subsets, TCRB CDR3 length was significantly, moderately reduced in type 1 diabetes.

Regarding this clone: Antigen specificity is unknown.

Sequencing targeted expressed TCRB transcripts, as all isolated RNA had been reverse transcribed. Sequenced by immunoSEQ multiplex PCR; TCRdb stores in-frame clones only, minus some. This sample carries 680,000 or so clones, less than 20% of them seen once, and the ten largest clones take under 0.095%. The CDR3 loop spans 12 amino acids. The sample consisted of naive CD4+ T cells from blood. This receptor was obtained from a man between 18 and 35 years old in good health. The V and J genes are TRBV21-1 and TRBJ1-2; TRBD1, the table's D call, lacks a check against the DNA. TRBV21-1 is tagged as a pseudogene. CDR3 nucleotide sequence: TGTGCCAGCAGCAAGCCGACAGCTGGCTACACCTTC. Its translation is CASSKPTAGYTF.